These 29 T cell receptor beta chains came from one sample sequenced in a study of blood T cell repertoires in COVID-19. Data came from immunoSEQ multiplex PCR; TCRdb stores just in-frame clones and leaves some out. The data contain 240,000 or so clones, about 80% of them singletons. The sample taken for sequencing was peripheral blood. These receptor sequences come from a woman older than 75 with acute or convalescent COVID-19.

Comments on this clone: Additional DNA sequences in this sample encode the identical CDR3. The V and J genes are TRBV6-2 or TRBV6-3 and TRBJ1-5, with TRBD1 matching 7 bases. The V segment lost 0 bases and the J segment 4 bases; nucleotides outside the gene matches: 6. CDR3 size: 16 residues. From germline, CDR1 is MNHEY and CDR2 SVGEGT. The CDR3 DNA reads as TGTGCCAGCAGTTACTCTAGGGGGCTAGGTAATCAGCCCCAGCATTTT. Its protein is CASSYSRGLGNQPQHF.

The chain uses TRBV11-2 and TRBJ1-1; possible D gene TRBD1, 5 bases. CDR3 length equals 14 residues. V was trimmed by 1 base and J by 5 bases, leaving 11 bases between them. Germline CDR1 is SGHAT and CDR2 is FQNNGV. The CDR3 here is CASSLVGAGTEAFF. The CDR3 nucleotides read TGTGCCAGCAGCTTAGTTGGGGCTGGGACTGAAGCTTTCTTT. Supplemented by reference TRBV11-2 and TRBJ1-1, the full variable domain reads EAGVAQSPRYKIIEKRQSVAFWCNPISGHATLYWYQQILGQGPKLLIQFQNNGVVDDSQLPKDRFSAERLKGVDSTLKIQPAKLEDSAVYLCASSLVGAGTEAFFGQGTRLTVV.

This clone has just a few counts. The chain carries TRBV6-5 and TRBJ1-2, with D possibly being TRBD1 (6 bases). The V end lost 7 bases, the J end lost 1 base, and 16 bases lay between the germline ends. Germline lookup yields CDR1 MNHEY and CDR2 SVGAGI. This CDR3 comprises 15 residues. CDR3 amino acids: CASMAGARNNYGYTF. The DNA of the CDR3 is TGTGCCAGCATGGCAGGGGCAAGGAATAACTATGGCTACACCTTC.

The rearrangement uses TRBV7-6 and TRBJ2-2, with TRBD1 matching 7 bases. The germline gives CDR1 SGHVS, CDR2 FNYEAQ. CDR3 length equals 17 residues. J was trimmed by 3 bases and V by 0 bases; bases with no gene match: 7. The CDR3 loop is CASSLAIRQGYTGELFF. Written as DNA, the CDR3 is TGTGCCAGCAGCTTAGCCATAAGACAGGGATACACCGGGGAGCTGTTTTTT.

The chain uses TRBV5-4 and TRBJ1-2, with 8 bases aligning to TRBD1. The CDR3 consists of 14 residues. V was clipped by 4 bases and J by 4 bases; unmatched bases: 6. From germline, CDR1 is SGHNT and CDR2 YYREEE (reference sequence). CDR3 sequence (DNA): TGTGCCAGCAGCAGCACAGGGGGGTCCTATGGCTACACCTTC. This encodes CASSSTGGSYGYTF. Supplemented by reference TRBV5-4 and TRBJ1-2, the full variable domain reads ETGVTQSPTHLIKTRGQQVTLRCSSQSGHNTVSWYQQALGQGPQFIFQYYREEENGRGNFPPRFSGLQFPNYSSELNVNALELDDSALYLCASSSTGGSYGYTFGSGTRLTVV.

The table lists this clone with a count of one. CDR3 loop: CASSLGLAGGSYNEQFF. The CDR3 coding sequence is TGCGCCAGCAGCTTGGGACTAGCGGGGGGGTCCTACAATGAGCAGTTCTTC. The chain has TRBV5-1 and TRBJ2-1; 14 bases fit TRBD2. CDR1 and CDR2 (germline): SGHRS, YFSETQ. The CDR3 sequence is 17 residues long. Losses at the gene ends were 0 bases for V and 1 base for J; bases not matched to a gene: 0.

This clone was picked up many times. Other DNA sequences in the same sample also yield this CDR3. The CDR3, as DNA: TGTGCCAGCAGTGAGGACAGGGGGGACACTGAAGCTTTCTTT. It is translated as CASSEDRGDTEAFF. V gene TRBV6-1 combines with J gene TRBJ1-1; the match to TRBD1 covers 10 bases. The CDR3 extends over 14 amino acids. Germline V gives CDR1 MNHNS, CDR2 SASEGT. Trimming cost V 3 bases and J 3 bases; bases outside gene matches: 1.

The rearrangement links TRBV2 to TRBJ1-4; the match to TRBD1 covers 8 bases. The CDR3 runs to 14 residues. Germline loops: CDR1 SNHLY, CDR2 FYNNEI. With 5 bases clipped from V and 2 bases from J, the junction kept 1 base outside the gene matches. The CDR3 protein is CASSRQGTNEKLFF. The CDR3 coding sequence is TGTGCCAGCAGTCGACAGGGGACTAATGAAAAACTGTTTTTT.

CDR3: CASSVVGGEQFF. DNA for the CDR3: TGTGCCAGCAGCGTCGTGGGAGGGGAGCAGTTCTTC. The chain uses TRBV9 and TRBJ2-1, with 7 bases lining up with TRBD2. Germline CDR1 and CDR2: SGDLS and YYNGEE. This CDR3 has 12 amino acids. With 2 bases clipped from V and 10 bases from J, the junction kept 3 bases outside the gene matches.

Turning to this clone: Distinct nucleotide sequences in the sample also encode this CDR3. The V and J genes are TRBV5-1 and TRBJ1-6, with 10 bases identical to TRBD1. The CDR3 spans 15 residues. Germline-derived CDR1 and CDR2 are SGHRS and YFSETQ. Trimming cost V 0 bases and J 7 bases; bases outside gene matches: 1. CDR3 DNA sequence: TGCGCCAGCAGCTTGGGGGGACAGGGGAATTCACCCCTCCACTTT. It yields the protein CASSLGGQGNSPLHF.

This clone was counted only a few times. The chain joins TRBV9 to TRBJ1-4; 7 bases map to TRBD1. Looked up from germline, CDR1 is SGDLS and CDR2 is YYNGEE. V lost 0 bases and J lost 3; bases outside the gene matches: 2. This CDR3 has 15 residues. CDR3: CASSVGGTANEKLFF. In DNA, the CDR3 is TGTGCCAGCAGCGTAGGTGGGACAGCTAATGAAAAACTGTTTTTT.

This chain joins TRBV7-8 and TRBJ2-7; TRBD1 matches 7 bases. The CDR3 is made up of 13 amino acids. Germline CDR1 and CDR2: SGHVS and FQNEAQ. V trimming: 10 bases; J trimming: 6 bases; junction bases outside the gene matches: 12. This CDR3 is CATTTGQRSEQYF. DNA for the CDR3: TGTGCCACGACGACAGGGCAACGGTCCGAGCAGTACTTC. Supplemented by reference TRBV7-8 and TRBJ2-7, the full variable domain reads GAGVSQSPRYKVAKRGQDVALRCDPISGHVSLFWYQQALGQGPEFLTYFQNEAQLDKSGLPSDRFFAERPEGSVSTLKIQRTQQEDSAVYLCATTTGQRSEQYFGPGTRLTVT.

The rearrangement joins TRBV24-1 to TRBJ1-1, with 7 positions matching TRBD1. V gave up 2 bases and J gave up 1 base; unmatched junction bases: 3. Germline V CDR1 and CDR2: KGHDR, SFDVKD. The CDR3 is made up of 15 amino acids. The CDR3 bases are TGTGCCACCAGTGATTGGACAGGACGGAACACTGAAGCTTTCTTT. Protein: CATSDWTGRNTEAFF.

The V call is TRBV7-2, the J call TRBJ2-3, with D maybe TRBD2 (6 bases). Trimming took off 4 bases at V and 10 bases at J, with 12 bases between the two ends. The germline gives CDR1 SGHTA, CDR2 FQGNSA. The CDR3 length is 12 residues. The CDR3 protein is CASSSTRIAQYF. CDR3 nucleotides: TGTGCCAGCAGCTCGACTAGAATAGCGCAGTATTTT.

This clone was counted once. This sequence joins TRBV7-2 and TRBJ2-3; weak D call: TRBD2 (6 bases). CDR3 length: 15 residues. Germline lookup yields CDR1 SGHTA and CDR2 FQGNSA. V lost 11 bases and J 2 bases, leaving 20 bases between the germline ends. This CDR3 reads CAAQSGRGYTDTQYF. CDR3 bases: TGTGCCGCCCAATCGGGGCGGGGCTACACAGATACGCAGTATTTT.

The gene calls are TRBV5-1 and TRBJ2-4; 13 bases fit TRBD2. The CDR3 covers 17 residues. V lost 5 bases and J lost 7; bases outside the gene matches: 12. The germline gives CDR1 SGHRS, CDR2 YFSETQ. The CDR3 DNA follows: TGCGCCAGCAGTAGTGGGACTAGCGGGGTAGGGTGGAACATTCAGTACTTC. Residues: CASSSGTSGVGWNIQYF.

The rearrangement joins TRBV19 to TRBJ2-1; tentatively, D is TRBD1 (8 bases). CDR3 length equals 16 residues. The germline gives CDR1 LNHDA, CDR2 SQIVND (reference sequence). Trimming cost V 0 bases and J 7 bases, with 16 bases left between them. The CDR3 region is CASSIELGQGGNEQFF. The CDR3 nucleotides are TGTGCCAGTAGTATAGAATTAGGACAGGGAGGGAATGAGCAGTTCTTC.

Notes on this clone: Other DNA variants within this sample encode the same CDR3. The CDR3 protein is CASSLRGYTEAFF. CDR3 DNA: TGTGCCAGCAGTTTGAGAGGGTACACTGAAGCTTTCTTT. The gene calls are TRBV12-3 or TRBV12-4 and TRBJ1-1, with D uncertain. CDR3 length: 13 residues. V lost 3 bases to trimming and J lost 3 bases, with 8 bases between them.

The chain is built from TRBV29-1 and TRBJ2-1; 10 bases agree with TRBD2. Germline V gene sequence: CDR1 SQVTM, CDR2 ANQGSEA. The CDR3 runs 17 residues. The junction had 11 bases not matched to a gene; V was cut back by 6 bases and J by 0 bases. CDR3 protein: CSVPRVSGRASYNEQFF. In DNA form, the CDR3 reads TGCAGCGTGCCCCGAGTCAGCGGGAGGGCCTCCTACAATGAGCAGTTCTTC.

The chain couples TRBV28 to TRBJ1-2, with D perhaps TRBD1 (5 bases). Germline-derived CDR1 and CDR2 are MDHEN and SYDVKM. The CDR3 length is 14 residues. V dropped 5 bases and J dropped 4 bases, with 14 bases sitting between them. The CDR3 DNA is TGTGCCAGCAGTCCTTCAACGGGGGTCTATGGCTACACCTTC. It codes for CASSPSTGVYGYTF.

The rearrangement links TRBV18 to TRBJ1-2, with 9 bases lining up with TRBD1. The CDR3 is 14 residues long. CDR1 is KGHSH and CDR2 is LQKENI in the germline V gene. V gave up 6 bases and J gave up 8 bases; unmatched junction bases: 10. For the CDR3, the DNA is TGTGCCAGCTCTCTCGGACAGGGGACCTACGGCTACACCTTC. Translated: CASSLGQGTYGYTF. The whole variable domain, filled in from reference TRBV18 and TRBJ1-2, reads NAGVMQNPRHLVRRRGQEARLRCSPMKGHSHVYWYRQLPEEGLKFMVYLQKENIIDESGMPKERFSAEFPKEGPSILRIQQVVRGDSAAYFCASSLGQGTYGYTFGSGTRLTVV.

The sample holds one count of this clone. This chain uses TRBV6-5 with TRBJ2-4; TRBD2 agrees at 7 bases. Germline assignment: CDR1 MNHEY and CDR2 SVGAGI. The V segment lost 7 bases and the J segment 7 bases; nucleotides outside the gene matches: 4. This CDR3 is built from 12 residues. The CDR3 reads CASMGGSNIQYF. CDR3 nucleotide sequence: TGTGCCAGCATGGGGGGGTCCAACATTCAGTACTTC.

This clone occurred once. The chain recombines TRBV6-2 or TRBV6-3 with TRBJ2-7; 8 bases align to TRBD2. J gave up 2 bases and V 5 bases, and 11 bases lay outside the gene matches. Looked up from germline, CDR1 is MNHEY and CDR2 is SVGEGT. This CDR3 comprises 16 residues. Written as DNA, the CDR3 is TGTGCCAGCAGTCCCACCAGCGGGAGAGGTGCCTACGAGCAGTACTTC. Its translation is CASSPTSGRGAYEQYF.

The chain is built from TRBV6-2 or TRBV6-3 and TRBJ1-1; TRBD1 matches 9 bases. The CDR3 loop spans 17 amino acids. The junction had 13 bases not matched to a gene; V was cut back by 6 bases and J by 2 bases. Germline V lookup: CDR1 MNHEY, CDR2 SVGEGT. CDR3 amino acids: CASSSAGTGKRNTEAFF. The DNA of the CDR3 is TGTGCCAGCAGCTCCGCCGGGACAGGGAAACGAAACACTGAAGCTTTCTTT.

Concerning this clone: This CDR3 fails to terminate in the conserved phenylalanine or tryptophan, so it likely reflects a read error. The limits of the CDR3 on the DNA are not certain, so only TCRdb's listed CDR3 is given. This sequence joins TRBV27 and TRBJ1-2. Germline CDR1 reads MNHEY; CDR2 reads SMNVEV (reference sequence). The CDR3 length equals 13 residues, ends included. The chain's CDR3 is CAPPDPTNLTGSP.

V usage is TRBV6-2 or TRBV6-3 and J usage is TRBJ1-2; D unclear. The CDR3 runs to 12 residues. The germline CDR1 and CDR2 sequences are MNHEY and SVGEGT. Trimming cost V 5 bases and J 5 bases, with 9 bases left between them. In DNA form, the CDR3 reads TGTGCCAGCAGTGTTACAGTTTATGGCTACACCTTC. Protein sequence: CASSVTVYGYTF.

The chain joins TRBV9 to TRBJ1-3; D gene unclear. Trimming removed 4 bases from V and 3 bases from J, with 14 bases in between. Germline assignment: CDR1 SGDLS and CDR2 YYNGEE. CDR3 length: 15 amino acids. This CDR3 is CASSRLGSLGNTIYF. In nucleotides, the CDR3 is TGTGCCAGCAGCAGATTGGGCAGCCTTGGAAACACCATATATTTT.

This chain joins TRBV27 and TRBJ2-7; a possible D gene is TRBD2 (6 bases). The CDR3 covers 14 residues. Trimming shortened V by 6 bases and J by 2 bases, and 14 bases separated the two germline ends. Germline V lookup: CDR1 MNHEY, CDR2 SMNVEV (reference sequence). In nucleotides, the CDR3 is TGTGCCAGCAGACCTGCGGGGAATACCTACGAGCAGTACTTC. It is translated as CASRPAGNTYEQYF.

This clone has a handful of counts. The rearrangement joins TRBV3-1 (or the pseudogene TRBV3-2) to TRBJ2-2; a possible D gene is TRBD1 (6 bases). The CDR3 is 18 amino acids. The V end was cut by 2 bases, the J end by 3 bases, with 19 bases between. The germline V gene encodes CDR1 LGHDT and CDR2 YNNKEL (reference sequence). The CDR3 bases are TGTGCCAGCAGCCAAACCCCACAGGGTATGATAGACACCGGGGAGCTGTTTTTT. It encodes CASSQTPQGMIDTGELFF.